This entry lists 13 T cell receptor beta chains sequenced from one sample in a study of blood T cell repertoires in COVID-19. The protocol was immunoSEQ multiplex PCR, while the TCRdb copy is restricted to in-frame clones and leaves out a portion. Of about 110,000 clones listed, 65% to 90% are singletons. The sequenced sample consisted of peripheral blood. These receptors came from a woman aged 55-75 years with acute or convalescent COVID-19.

V and J are TRBV2 and TRBJ1-2; 12 nucleotides agree with TRBD1. The V gene's germline CDR1 is SNHLY and CDR2 FYNNEI. This CDR3 is 14 amino acids long. Unmatched junction bases numbered 5, after V lost 5 bases and J lost 7 bases. CDR3 residues: CASSSGTGGLGYTF. Written as DNA, the CDR3 is TGTGCCAGCAGTTCCGGGACAGGGGGCCTTGGCTACACCTTC.

The genes are TRBV11-2 and TRBJ1-4; TRBD1 agrees at 7 bases. V shed 5 bases, J shed 8 bases, and the junction held 8 bases outside the gene matches. The CDR3 contains 14 residues. Germline assignment: CDR1 SGHAT and CDR2 FQNNGV. CDR3 nucleotides: TGTGCCAGCAGCCCAAACCCGACAGGGGAAAAACTGTTTTTT. Its translation: CASSPNPTGEKLFF.

In nucleotides, the CDR3 is TGTGCCAGCAGCCAAGAGGAAGCGGGGGCCAGGGAGACCCAGTACTTC. Its protein product is CASSQEEAGARETQYF. The chain combines TRBV14 with TRBJ2-5; TRBD2 matches at 8 bases. Losses at the gene ends were 0 bases for V and 5 bases for J; bases not matched to a gene: 8. CDR3 size: 16 residues. Per germline, CDR1 SGHDN and CDR2 FVKESK.

J is TRBJ2-5 and V is TRBV7-8; TRBD1 agrees at 11 bases. Germline V gene data show CDR1 as SGHVS and CDR2 as FQNEAQ. Unmatched junction bases numbered 10, after V lost 2 bases and J lost 5 bases. The CDR3 loop spans 17 amino acids. The CDR3 DNA reads TGTGCCAGCAGCTTACGACGGACAGGGGGCGCGAGGGAGACCCAGTACTTC. This gives the protein CASSLRRTGGARETQYF. Full variable domain (outside the CDR3, taken from reference TRBV7-8 and TRBJ2-5): GAGVSQSPRYKVAKRGQDVALRCDPISGHVSLFWYQQALGQGPEFLTYFQNEAQLDKSGLPSDRFFAERPEGSVSTLKIQRTQQEDSAVYLCASSLRRTGGARETQYFGPGTRLLVL.

The chain recombines TRBV5-1 with TRBJ1-2, with D possibly matching TRBD1 (5 bases). V lost 0 bases to trimming and J lost 2 bases, with 14 bases between them. The CDR3 sequence is 16 residues long. Germline V CDR1 and CDR2: SGHRS, YFSETQ. CDR3 in DNA: TGCGCCAGCAGCTTGGCCTTTAGTGGGGCAAACTATGGCTACACCTTC. This translates into CASSLAFSGANYGYTF.

The J gene is TRBJ2-1, the V gene TRBV6-2 or TRBV6-3, with D maybe TRBD2 (7 bases). CDR1 and CDR2 (germline): MNHEY, SVGEGT. The CDR3 consists of 17 residues. Deletions cut 4 bases from V and 0 bases from J, with 16 bases between. The CDR3 nucleotides are TGTGCCAGCAGTTTGGGGGGGCCGACGAGCTCCTACAATGAGCAGTTCTTC. This codes for CASSLGGPTSSYNEQFF.

CDR3 coding DNA: TGTGCCAGCAGGGAGCCCGGGACAGGGTCCCCCGGGGAGCTGTTTTTT. Protein sequence: CASREPGTGSPGELFF. The gene calls are TRBV2 and TRBJ2-2, with 9 bases identical to TRBD1. The CDR3 totals 16 residues. Per the germline V gene, CDR1 is SNHLY and CDR2 is FYNNEI. After removal of 6 bases from V and 6 bases from J, the junction contained 11 bases not matched to a gene.

The chain couples TRBV6-4 to TRBJ1-5; TRBD1 aligns across 9 bases. Looked up from germline, CDR1 is MRHNA and CDR2 is SNTAGT. This CDR3 is 14 amino acids long. V was clipped by 5 bases and J by 5 bases; unmatched bases: 4. CDR3 coding DNA: TGTGCCAGCAGTCCCACAGGGGGCGATCAGCCCCAGCATTTT. Translated, it gives CASSPTGGDQPQHF.

As for this clone: At one boundary the junction diverges from the germline segment, which might be a read error. This chain uses TRBV19 with TRBJ1-5, with 8 bases aligning to TRBD1. CDR1 and CDR2 (germline): LNHDA, SQIVND (reference sequence). There are 12 residues in the CDR3. CDR3 residues: CASSRVGDRQDF. The CDR3 region has the DNA TGTGCCAGTAGTCGAGTGGGGGACAGGCAGGATTTT.

This chain joins TRBV6-5 and TRBJ1-1; 9 bases are a match to TRBD1. The V gene end was trimmed by 9 bases and the J gene end by 6 bases; junction bases not matched to a gene: 5. The CDR3 sequence is 12 residues long. Germline V lookup: CDR1 MNHEY, CDR2 SVGAGI. This CDR3 is CASGQGRAEAFF. The CDR3 DNA reads as TGTGCCAGTGGACAGGGGCGGGCTGAAGCTTTCTTT.

The chain recombines TRBV5-8 with TRBJ2-3, with 7 bases aligning to TRBD1. The CDR3 extends over 15 amino acids. The ends lost 3 bases at V and 0 bases at J; junction bases unmatched: 4. Looked up from germline, CDR1 is SGHTS and CDR2 is YDEGEE. The CDR3 protein is CASSWTGPSTDTQYF. The CDR3 coding sequence is TGTGCCAGCAGCTGGACAGGCCCTAGCACAGATACGCAGTATTTT.

The rearrangement links TRBV28 to TRBJ2-3; perhaps TRBD2 as D (5 bases). The germline V gene encodes CDR1 MDHEN and CDR2 SYDVKM. The V gene lost 8 bases and the J gene lost 4 bases, with 16 bases spanning the gap. The CDR3 extends over 14 amino acids. The CDR3 sequence is CASEPLGSSDTQYF. The CDR3 coding sequence is TGTGCCAGCGAACCGCTTGGGAGCTCAGATACGCAGTATTTT. Filled out from reference TRBV28 and TRBJ2-3, the complete variable domain reads DVKVTQSSRYLVKRTGEKVFLECVQDMDHENMFWYRQDPGLGLRLIYFSYDVKMKEKGDIPEGYSVSREKKERFSLILESASTNQTSMYLCASEPLGSSDTQYFGPGTRLTVL.

The chain recombines TRBV24-1 with TRBJ2-5, with D maybe TRBD1 (5 bases). Germline assignment: CDR1 KGHDR and CDR2 SFDVKD. This CDR3 has 13 amino acids. V was trimmed by 2 bases and J by 5 bases, leaving 8 bases between them. The CDR3: CATSDSGLETQYF. The CDR3 nucleotides read TGTGCCACCAGTGATTCAGGGCTGGAGACCCAGTACTTC.